This T cell receptor (beta chain) was recovered during a study of blood T cell repertoires in COVID-19. Study details: The United States, Italy and Spain were the sources of the acute and convalescent COVID-19 samples. PBMCs, B-cell-depleted T cells, or T cells provided the cDNA or gDNA that made up the material.

This clone has a single count. Germline values: CDR1 LNHDA, CDR2 SQIVND (reference sequence). CDR3 length equals 17 residues. V lost 5 bases, J lost 0 bases, and 14 bases lay in between. Profiling relied on immunoSEQ multiplex PCR, and the TCRdb table lists in-frame clones only, not all of them. The profile shows 70,000 to 90,000 clones, approximately 88% of them singletons. The genes are TRBV19 and TRBJ2-6; D may be TRBD1 (7 bases). The sample comprised peripheral blood. The clonotype was recovered from a human donor in a cohort sampled during active COVID-19. The CDR3 protein is CASSSTGRISGANVLTF. Here the CDR3 DNA reads TGTGCCAGTAGTTCGACAGGGAGGATCTCTGGGGCCAACGTCCTGACTTTC.